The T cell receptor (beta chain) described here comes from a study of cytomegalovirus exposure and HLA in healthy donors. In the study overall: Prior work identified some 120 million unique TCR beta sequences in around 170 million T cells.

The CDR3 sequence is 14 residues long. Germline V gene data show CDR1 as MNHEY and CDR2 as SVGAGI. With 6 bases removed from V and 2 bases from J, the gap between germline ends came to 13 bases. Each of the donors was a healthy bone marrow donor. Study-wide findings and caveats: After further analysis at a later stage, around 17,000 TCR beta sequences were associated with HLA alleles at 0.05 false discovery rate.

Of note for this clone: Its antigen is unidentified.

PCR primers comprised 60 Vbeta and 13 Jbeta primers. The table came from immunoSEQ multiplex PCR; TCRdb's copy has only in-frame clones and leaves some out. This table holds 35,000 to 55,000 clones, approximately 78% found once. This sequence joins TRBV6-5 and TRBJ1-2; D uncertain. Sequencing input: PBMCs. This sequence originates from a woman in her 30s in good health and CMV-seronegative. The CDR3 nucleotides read TGTGCCAGCAGCCCCGGAAGGCGGAACTATGGCTACACCTTC. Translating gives CASSPGRRNYGYTF.